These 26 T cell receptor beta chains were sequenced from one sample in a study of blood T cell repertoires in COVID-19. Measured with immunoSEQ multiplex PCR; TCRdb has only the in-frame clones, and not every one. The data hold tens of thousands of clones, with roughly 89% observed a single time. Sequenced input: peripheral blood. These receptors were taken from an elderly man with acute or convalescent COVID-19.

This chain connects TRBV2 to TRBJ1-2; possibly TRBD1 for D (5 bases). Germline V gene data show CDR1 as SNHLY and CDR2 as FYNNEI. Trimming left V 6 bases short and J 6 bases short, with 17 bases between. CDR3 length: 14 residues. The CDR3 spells CASRRSREEDGYTF. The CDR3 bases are TGTGCCAGCAGGAGGAGCAGGGAGGAGGATGGCTACACCTTC.

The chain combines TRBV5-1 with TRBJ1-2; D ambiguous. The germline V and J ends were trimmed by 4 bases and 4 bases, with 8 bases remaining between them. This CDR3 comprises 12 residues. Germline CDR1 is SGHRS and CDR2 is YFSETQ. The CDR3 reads CASSADLYGYTF. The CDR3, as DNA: TGCGCCAGCAGCGCAGATCTCTATGGCTACACCTTC. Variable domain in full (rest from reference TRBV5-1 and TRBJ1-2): KAGVTQTPRYLIKTRGQQVTLSCSPISGHRSVSWYQQTPGQGLQFLFEYFSETQRNKGNFPGRFSGRQFSNSRSEMNVSTLELGDSALYLCASSADLYGYTFGSGTRLTVV.

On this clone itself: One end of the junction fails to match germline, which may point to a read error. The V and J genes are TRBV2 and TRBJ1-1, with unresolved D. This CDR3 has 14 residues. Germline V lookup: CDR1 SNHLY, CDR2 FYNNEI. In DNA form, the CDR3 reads TGTGCCAGCAGGGAAGTAGTTTGGAACACTGAAGCTTTCTTT. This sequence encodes CASREVVWNTEAFF.

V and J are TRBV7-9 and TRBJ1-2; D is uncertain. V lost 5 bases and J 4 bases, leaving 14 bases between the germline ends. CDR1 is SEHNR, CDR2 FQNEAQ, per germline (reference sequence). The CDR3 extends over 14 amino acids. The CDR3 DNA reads TGTGCCAGCAGCCCCGGAGTCGATCCCTATGGCTACACCTTC. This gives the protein CASSPGVDPYGYTF.

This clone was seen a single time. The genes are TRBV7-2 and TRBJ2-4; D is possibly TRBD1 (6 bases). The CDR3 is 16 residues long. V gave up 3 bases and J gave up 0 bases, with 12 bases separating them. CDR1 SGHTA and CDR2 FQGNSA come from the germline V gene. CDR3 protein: CASSLGDTIAKNIQYF. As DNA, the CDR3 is TGTGCCAGCAGCTTGGGGGACACCATAGCCAAAAACATTCAGTACTTC.

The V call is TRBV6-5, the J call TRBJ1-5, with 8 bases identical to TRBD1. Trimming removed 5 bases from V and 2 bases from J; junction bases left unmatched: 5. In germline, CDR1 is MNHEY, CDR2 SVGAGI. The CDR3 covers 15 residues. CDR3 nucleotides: TGTGCCAGCAGTAAATACAGGGGGGGCAATCAGCCCCAGCATTTT. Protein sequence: CASSKYRGGNQPQHF.

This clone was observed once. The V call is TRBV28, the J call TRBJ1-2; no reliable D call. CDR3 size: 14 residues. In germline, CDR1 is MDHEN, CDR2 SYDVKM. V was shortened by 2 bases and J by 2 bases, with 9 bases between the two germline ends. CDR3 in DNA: TGTGCCAGCAGTTTAAGCGGGCAGAACTATGGCTACACCTTC. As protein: CASSLSGQNYGYTF.

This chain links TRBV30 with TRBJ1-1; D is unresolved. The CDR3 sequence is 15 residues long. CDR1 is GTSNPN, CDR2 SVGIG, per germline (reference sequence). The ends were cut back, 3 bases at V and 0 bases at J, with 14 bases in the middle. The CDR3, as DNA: TGTGCCTGGAGATCAGACTTATTCATGAACACTGAAGCTTTCTTT. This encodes CAWRSDLFMNTEAFF.

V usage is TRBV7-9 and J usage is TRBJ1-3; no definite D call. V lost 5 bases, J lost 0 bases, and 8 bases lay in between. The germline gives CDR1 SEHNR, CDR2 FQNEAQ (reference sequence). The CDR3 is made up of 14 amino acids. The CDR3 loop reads CASSRSSSGNTIYF. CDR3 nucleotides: TGTGCCAGCAGCCGATCGAGCTCTGGAAACACCATATATTTT.

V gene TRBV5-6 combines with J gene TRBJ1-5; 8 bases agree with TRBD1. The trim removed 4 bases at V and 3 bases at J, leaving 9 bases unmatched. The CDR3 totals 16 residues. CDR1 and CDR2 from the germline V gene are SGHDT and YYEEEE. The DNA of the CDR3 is TGTGCCAGCAGCGCATTTAAGGACAGGGTCAATCAGCCCCAGCATTTT. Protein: CASSAFKDRVNQPQHF.

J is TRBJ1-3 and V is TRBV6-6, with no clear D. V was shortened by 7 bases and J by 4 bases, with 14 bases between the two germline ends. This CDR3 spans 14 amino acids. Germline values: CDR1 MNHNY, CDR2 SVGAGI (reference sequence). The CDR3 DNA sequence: TGTGCCAGCACCGAACGGGATGGAGGAAACACCATATATTTT. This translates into CASTERDGGNTIYF.

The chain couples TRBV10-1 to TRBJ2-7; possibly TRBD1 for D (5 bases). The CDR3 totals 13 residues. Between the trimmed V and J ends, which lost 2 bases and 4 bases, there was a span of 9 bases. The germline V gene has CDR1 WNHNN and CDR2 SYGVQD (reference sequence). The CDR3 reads CASSETGTYEQYF. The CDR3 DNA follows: TGCGCCAGCAGTGAGACAGGTACTTACGAGCAGTACTTC.

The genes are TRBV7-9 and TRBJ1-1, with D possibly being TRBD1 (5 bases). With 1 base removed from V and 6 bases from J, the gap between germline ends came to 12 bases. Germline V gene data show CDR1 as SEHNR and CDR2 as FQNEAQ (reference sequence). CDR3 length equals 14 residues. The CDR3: CASSLVPRQSEAFF. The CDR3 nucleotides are TGTGCCAGCAGCTTAGTTCCCCGACAGTCTGAAGCTTTCTTT.

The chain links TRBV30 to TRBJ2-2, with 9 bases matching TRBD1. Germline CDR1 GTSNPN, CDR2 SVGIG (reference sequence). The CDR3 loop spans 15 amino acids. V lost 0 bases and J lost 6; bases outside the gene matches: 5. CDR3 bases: TGTGCCTGGAGTGTACTAGGACAGGGGCCCGGGGAGCTGTTTTTT. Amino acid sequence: CAWSVLGQGPGELFF.

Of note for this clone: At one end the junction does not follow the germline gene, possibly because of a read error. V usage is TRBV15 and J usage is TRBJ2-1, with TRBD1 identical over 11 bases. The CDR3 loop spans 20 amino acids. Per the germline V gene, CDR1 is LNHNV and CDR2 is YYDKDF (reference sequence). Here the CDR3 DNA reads TGTGCCACCAGCGGAGAGAGGACAGGGGGCATTGGGGCACATGCCAATGAGCAGTTCTTC. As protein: CATSGERTGGIGAHANEQFF.

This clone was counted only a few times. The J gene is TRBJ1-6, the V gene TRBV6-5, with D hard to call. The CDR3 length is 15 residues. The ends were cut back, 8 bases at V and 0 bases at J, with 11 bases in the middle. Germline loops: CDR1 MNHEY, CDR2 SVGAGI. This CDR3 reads CASPSGSSYNSPLHF. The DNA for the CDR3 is TGTGCCAGCCCCAGCGGGAGCTCCTATAATTCACCCCTCCACTTT.

Here the CDR3 reads CASRTTERARAFF. The CDR3 coding sequence is TGTGCCAGCAGGACGACAGAACGCGCAAGGGCTTTCTTT. This chain links TRBV12-3 or TRBV12-4 with TRBJ1-1; maybe TRBD1 (5 bases). The CDR3 covers 13 residues. Trimming removed 6 bases at V and 11 bases at J, with 19 bases between.

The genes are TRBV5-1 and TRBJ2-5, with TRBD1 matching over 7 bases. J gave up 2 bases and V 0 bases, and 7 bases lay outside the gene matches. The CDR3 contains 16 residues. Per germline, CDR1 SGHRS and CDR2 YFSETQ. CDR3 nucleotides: TGCGCCAGCAGCTTGGGCGCAGGGGGTATACAAGAGACCCAGTACTTC. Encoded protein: CASSLGAGGIQETQYF.

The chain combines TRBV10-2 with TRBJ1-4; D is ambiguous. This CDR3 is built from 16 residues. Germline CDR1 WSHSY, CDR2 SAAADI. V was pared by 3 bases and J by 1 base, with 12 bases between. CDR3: CASSDNLRVTNEKLFF. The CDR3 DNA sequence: TGCGCCAGCAGTGATAACCTGAGGGTAACTAATGAAAAACTGTTTTTT.

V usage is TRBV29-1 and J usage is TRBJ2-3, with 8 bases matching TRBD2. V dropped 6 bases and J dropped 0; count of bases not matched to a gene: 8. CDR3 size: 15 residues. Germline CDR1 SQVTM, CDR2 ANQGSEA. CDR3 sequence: CSVGGGTSSTDTQYF. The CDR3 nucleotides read TGCAGCGTCGGGGGGGGGACCTCTAGCACAGATACGCAGTATTTT.

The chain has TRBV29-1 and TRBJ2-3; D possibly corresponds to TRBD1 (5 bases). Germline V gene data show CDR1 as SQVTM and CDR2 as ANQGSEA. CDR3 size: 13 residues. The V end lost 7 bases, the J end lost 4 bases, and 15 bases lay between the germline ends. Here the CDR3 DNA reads TGCAGCGGGGATCCAGGGTTAGCAGATACGCAGTATTTT. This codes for CSGDPGLADTQYF.

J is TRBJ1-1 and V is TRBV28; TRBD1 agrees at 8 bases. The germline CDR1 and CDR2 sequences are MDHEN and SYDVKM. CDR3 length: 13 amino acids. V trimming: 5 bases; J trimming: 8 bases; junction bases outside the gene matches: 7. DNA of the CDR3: TGTGCCAGCAGTGTCGACAGGGGCGAAGAAGCTTTCTTT. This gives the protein CASSVDRGEEAFF.

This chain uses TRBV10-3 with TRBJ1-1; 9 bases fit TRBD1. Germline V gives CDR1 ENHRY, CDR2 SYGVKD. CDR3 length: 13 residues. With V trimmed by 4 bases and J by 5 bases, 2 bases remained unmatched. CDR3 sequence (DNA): TGTGCCATCAGTGGACAGGGGGATACTGAAGCTTTCTTT. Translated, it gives CAISGQGDTEAFF.

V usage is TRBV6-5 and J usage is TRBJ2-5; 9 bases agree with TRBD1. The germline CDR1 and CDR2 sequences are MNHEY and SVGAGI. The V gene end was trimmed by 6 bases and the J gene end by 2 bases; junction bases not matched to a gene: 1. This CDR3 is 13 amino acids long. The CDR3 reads CASRGQGQETQYF. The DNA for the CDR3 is TGTGCCAGCAGGGGACAGGGTCAAGAGACCCAGTACTTC.

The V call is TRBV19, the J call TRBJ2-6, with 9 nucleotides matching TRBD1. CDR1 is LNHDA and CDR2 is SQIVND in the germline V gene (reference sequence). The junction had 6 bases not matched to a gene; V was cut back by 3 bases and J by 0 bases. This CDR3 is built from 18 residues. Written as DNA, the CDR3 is TGTGCCAGTAGTATCTCTGGGACAGGGCTCTCTGGGGCCAACGTCCTGACTTTC. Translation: CASSISGTGLSGANVLTF. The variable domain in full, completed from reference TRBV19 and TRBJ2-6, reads DGGITQSPKYLFRKEGQNVTLSCEQNLNHDAMYWYRQDPGQGLRLIYYSQIVNDFQKGDIAEGYSVSREKKESFPLTVTSAQKNPTAFYLCASSISGTGLSGANVLTFGAGSRLTVL.

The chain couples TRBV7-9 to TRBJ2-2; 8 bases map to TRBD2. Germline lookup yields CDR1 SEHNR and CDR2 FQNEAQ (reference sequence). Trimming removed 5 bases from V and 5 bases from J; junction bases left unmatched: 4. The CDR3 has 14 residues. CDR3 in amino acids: CASSIGGATGELFF. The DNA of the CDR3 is TGTGCCAGCAGCATCGGGGGGGCAACCGGGGAGCTGTTTTTT.